The 24 T cell receptor beta chains presented below share a single source sample, sequenced in a study of graft-versus-host responses after intestinal transplantation. Produced via immunoSEQ multiplex PCR; TCRdb's table is partial and in-frame only. Of roughly 97,000 clones in the sample, about 93% were seen once. The sample in question was PBMCs, obtained 450 to 480 days after intestinal transplant. These receptors originate from a human patient who received an intestinal transplant, so some T cells may come from the graft donor.

The J gene is TRBJ1-5, the V gene TRBV7-2; D remains unclear. Trimming stripped 3 bases from V and 5 bases from J, with 8 bases between. This CDR3 comprises 13 residues. The germline gives CDR1 SGHTA, CDR2 FQGNSA. CDR3 loop: CASSFQRDQPQHF. DNA for the CDR3: TGTGCCAGCAGCTTCCAGAGGGATCAGCCCCAGCATTTT.

The chain has TRBV21-1 and TRBJ1-4. TRBV21-1 is labeled a pseudogene. This CDR3 has 15 residues. The DNA for the CDR3 is TGTGCCAGCAGCAAGCGGGGCGCCGGTAATGAAAAACTGTTTTTT. Protein sequence: CASSKRGAGNEKLFF.

The chain uses TRBV7-8 and TRBJ2-7; 11 bases fit TRBD1. Germline V lookup: CDR1 SGHVS, CDR2 FQNEAQ. Trimming took 5 bases from V and 6 from J; bases not matched to a gene: 9. This CDR3 contains 15 residues. CDR3 in DNA: TGTGCCAGCAGCATAACCCGGGACAGGGGGGGCGAGCAGTACTTC. Translated, it gives CASSITRDRGGEQYF.

The CDR3 region is CASSQGFMGFRLHF. The CDR3 DNA reads TGCGCCAGCAGCCAAGGCTTCATGGGATTTCGTCTCCACTTT. The rearrangement links TRBV4-1 to TRBJ1-6; D gene ambiguous. There are 14 residues in the CDR3. The germline CDR1 and CDR2 sequences are MGHRA and YSYEKL. V was pared by 1 base and J by 16 bases, with 17 bases between.

This sequence joins TRBV10-2 and TRBJ2-3, with D unresolved. CDR3 size: 12 residues. In germline, CDR1 is WSHSY, CDR2 SAAADI. V was pared by 3 bases and J by 2 bases, with 3 bases between. The DNA for the CDR3 is TGCGCCAGCAGTGAAGCCACAGATACGCAGTATTTT. Its translation: CASSEATDTQYF.

The CDR3 region is CASSPQGGDTEAFF. The CDR3 bases are TGTGCCAGCTCACCACAGGGCGGAGACACTGAAGCTTTCTTT. The chain has TRBV18 and TRBJ1-1; D not certain. Trimming removed 1 base at V and 3 bases at J, with 9 bases between. The CDR3 extends over 14 amino acids. Germline V gene data show CDR1 as KGHSH and CDR2 as LQKENI.

V gene TRBV6-4 combines with J gene TRBJ2-1, with 9 positions matching TRBD2. Trimming took 2 bases from V and 8 from J; bases not matched to a gene: 7. CDR1 is MRHNA, CDR2 SNTAGT, per germline. This CDR3 spans 15 amino acids. The CDR3 protein is CASSDKAGGPDEQFF. The CDR3 region has the DNA TGTGCCAGCAGTGACAAGGCGGGGGGGCCCGATGAGCAGTTCTTC.

Here the CDR3 DNA reads TGTGCCAGCAGCGCCTATAAGGAGACCCAGTACTTC. This codes for CASSAYKETQYF. This chain joins TRBV7-6 and TRBJ2-5; D remains unclear. This CDR3 spans 12 amino acids. Germline CDR1 is SGHVS and CDR2 is FNYEAQ. With 5 bases removed from V and 5 bases from J, the gap between germline ends came to 9 bases.

The chain employs TRBV6-8 and TRBJ2-2; TRBD2 matches at 10 bases. CDR1 is MNHGY and CDR2 is SAAAGT in the germline V gene. Trimming cost V 7 bases and J 8 bases; bases outside gene matches: 10. The CDR3 extends over 15 amino acids. The CDR3 loop reads CASIPSGGGTGELFF. In nucleotides, the CDR3 is TGTGCCAGCATCCCTAGCGGGGGAGGGACGGGGGAGCTGTTTTTT.

V gene TRBV5-1 combines with J gene TRBJ1-5; D is unclear. The CDR3 extends over 14 amino acids. Germline V lookup: CDR1 SGHRS, CDR2 YFSETQ. Trimming removed 7 bases at V and 8 bases at J, with 19 bases between. The DNA of the CDR3 is TGCGCCAGCGGTTGGTACACTCCATGGGAGCCCCAGCATTTT. Amino acid sequence: CASGWYTPWEPQHF.

This chain uses TRBV4-2 with TRBJ2-5; D gene uncertain. The germline gives CDR1 LGHNA, CDR2 YNFKEQ. V gave up 0 bases and J gave up 2 bases, with 4 bases separating them. The CDR3 extends over 13 amino acids. CDR3 sequence: CASSQDGQETQYF. DNA of the CDR3: TGTGCCAGCAGCCAAGATGGACAAGAGACCCAGTACTTC.

The CDR3 DNA is TGCGCCAGCAGCTTGGGTCAAGAGACCCAGTACTTC. Its translation is CASSLGQETQYF. This chain connects TRBV5-1 to TRBJ2-5; no clear D gene. The CDR3 sequence is 12 residues long. Germline V CDR1 and CDR2: SGHRS, YFSETQ. Trimming took off 0 bases at V and 2 bases at J, with 2 bases between the two ends.

The sample holds a few counts of this clone. The chain joins TRBV5-3 to TRBJ1-4, with D possibly matching TRBD1 (5 bases). TRBV5-3 belongs to the ORF category, with a function that is uncertain. This CDR3 contains 16 residues. Trimming stripped 1 base from V and 0 bases from J, with 10 bases between. The CDR3 loop reads CARSLPGSPTNEKLFF. For the CDR3, the DNA is TGTGCCAGAAGCTTGCCAGGGTCCCCAACTAATGAAAAACTGTTTTTT.

The rearrangement uses TRBV19 and TRBJ2-7; 8 positions agree with TRBD2. Germline V gene data show CDR1 as LNHDA and CDR2 as SQIVND (reference sequence). J gave up 7 bases and V 0 bases, and 11 bases lay outside the gene matches. CDR3 length equals 16 residues. The CDR3 region has the DNA TGTGCCAGTAGTATAGATCTTTTAGCGGGGAAGAGTGAGCAGTACTTC. Encoded protein: CASSIDLLAGKSEQYF.

The chain recombines TRBV7-2 with TRBJ1-1; unclear D gene. V lost 5 bases and J 5 bases, leaving 6 bases between the germline ends. This CDR3 region has 11 residues. CDR1 SGHTA and CDR2 FQGNSA come from the germline V gene. The DNA for the CDR3 is TGTGCCAGCAGCCCCCAGACTGAAGCTTTCTTT. Translating it yields CASSPQTEAFF.

V and J are TRBV5-1 and TRBJ1-2; D is perhaps TRBD1 (5 bases). Germline V gives CDR1 SGHRS, CDR2 YFSETQ. Trimming pared 1 base from V and 8 bases from J, leaving 15 bases between. This CDR3 spans 14 amino acids. The CDR3 loop reads CASSLMRGMDGYTF. The CDR3 DNA reads TGCGCCAGCAGCTTGATGCGGGGGATGGACGGCTACACCTTC.

The rearrangement joins TRBV6-4 to TRBJ1-1, with 8 bases matching TRBD1. This CDR3 is built from 16 residues. Germline CDR1 reads MRHNA; CDR2 reads SNTAGT. The V gene end was trimmed by 7 bases and the J gene end by 2 bases; junction bases not matched to a gene: 12. CDR3 sequence (DNA): TGTGCCAGCACCGGACAGGGTTCCCTACCTAACACTGAAGCTTTCTTT. Protein: CASTGQGSLPNTEAFF.

The chain recombines TRBV19 with TRBJ2-1; 7 nucleotides line up with TRBD2. After removal of 4 bases from V and 2 bases from J, the junction contained 8 bases not matched to a gene. Looked up from germline, CDR1 is LNHDA and CDR2 is SQIVND (reference sequence). CDR3 length: 16 amino acids. The CDR3 here is CASSKLTSATYNEQFF. CDR3 DNA: TGTGCCAGTAGTAAACTTACTAGCGCAACCTACAATGAGCAGTTCTTC.

This chain joins TRBV18 and TRBJ1-5; TRBD1 might be the D (6 bases). CDR1 is KGHSH, CDR2 LQKENI, per germline. V shed 3 bases and J shed 0 bases, with 12 bases lying between them. CDR3 size: 16 residues. The CDR3 DNA reads as TGTGCCAGCTCACCTGGGGGGCCTTATAGCAATCAGCCCCAGCATTTT. Protein: CASSPGGPYSNQPQHF. Variable domain in full (rest from reference TRBV18 and TRBJ1-5): NAGVMQNPRHLVRRRGQEARLRCSPMKGHSHVYWYRQLPEEGLKFMVYLQKENIIDESGMPKERFSAEFPKEGPSILRIQQVVRGDSAAYFCASSPGGPYSNQPQHFGDGTRLSIL.

This chain connects TRBV4-1 to TRBJ2-5, with 7 bases matching TRBD2. Germline CDR1 MGHRA, CDR2 YSYEKL. The CDR3 contains 15 residues. V lost 1 base and J lost 1; bases outside the gene matches: 3. CDR3 sequence (DNA): TGCGCCAGCAGCCAAGTGGGACTACCCCAAGAGACCCAGTACTTC. Amino acid sequence: CASSQVGLPQETQYF.

This chain links TRBV9 with TRBJ2-7, with D uncertain. Germline V lookup: CDR1 SGDLS, CDR2 YYNGEE. Deletions cut 4 bases from V and 6 bases from J, with 14 bases between. The CDR3 covers 13 residues. For the CDR3, the DNA is TGTGCCAGCAGCCCACGGGTCCAAGGCGAGCAGTACTTC. Amino acid sequence: CASSPRVQGEQYF.

V usage is TRBV10-1 and J usage is TRBJ2-7; D may correspond to TRBD1 or TRBD2 (5 bases each). Per germline, CDR1 WNHNN and CDR2 SYGVQD (reference sequence). V gave up 5 bases and J gave up 0 bases, with 8 bases separating them. CDR3 length: 13 residues. The CDR3 spells CASSPGTSYEQYF. For the CDR3, the DNA is TGCGCCAGCAGTCCCGGGACCTCCTACGAGCAGTACTTC.

J is TRBJ2-3 and V is TRBV10-1; D is possibly TRBD2 (6 bases). V lost 5 bases and J 0 bases, leaving 12 bases between the germline ends. The CDR3 sequence is 15 residues long. The germline CDR1 and CDR2 sequences are WNHNN and SYGVQD (reference sequence). The CDR3: CASSFSGESTDTQYF. The CDR3 region has the DNA TGCGCCAGCAGTTTTAGCGGAGAGAGCACAGATACGCAGTATTTT.

The chain couples TRBV6-4 to TRBJ2-6, with unresolved D. Germline V gene sequence: CDR1 MRHNA, CDR2 SNTAGT. The ends were cut back, 2 bases at V and 4 bases at J, with 6 bases in the middle. This CDR3 is 14 amino acids long. CDR3 in DNA: TGTGCCAGCAGTGACAGGGTGGGGGCCAACGTCCTGACTTTC. This codes for CASSDRVGANVLTF.